The TCR beta chain described here comes from a study of blood T cells in healthy people across ages. Looking at the study overall: Per two T cells, template switching captured roughly one barcoded beta molecule.

V was cut by 5 bases and J by 3 bases, with 10 bases left in between. This CDR3 spans 13 amino acids. Per the germline V gene, CDR1 is SEHNR and CDR2 is FQNEAQ (reference sequence). Peripheral blood was drawn, about 9.1 milliliters per donor. A sample-barcoded 5' primer and a J-beta primer mix were used in a second PCR of roughly 7 to 11 cycles. TCRdb independently ran MiXCR on the 5' RACE reads; one entry per CDR3 protein. The repertoire holds over 950,000 distinct CDR3 sequences, with 30% to 40% as singletons. The V call is TRBV7-9, the J call TRBJ1-2; D gene ambiguous. This TCR derives from a man in his late teens or twenties in good health. Sequencing was carried out using blood. CDR3 region: CASSTTLDYGYTF. CDR3 coding DNA: TGTGCCAGCAGCACAACCCTAGACTATGGCTACACCTTC.